Listed below are T cell receptor beta chains from one sample, sequenced in a study of control samples from healthy donors and cancer patients. Profiled with immunoSEQ multiplex PCR; TCRdb holds only in-frame clones, not every one. Of under 150,000 clones listed, approximately 94% are singletons. Sequenced sample: blood. Receptors were obtained from a man aged 25 to 40 in good health. Both conserved end residues are part of each CDR3.

v_call: TRBV7-2; cdr3_length: 15; cdr3_aa: CASNSGQGRNQPQHF
v_call: TRBV28; cdr3_length: 14; cdr3_aa: CASSLSGTYNEQFF
v_call: TRBV7-9; cdr3_length: 16; cdr3_aa: CASSLVLGQGNYGYTF
v_call: TRBV15; cdr3_length: 15; cdr3_aa: CATSSWLTGGSPLHF
v_call: TRBV5-1; cdr3_length: 16; cdr3_aa: CASSELAGGLRGEQYF
v_call: TRBV7-2; cdr3_length: 16; cdr3_aa: CASSPRTGRPETPLHF
v_call: TRBV5-5; cdr3_length: 13; cdr3_aa: CASSLELLGEAFF
v_call: TRBV6-1; cdr3_length: 19; cdr3_aa: CASSERGRGTPLAKNIQYF
v_call: TRBV5-5; cdr3_length: 14; cdr3_aa: CASSFFRYNEKLFF
v_call: TRBV10-3; cdr3_length: 17; cdr3_aa: CAISENAGTGISGELFF
v_call: TRBV6-5; cdr3_length: 14; cdr3_aa: CASTGPGGRTEAFF
v_call: TRBV9; cdr3_length: 14; cdr3_aa: CASSAGTGGNIQYF
v_call: TRBV6-5; cdr3_length: 15; cdr3_aa: CASSYAPGTGYEQYF
v_call: TRBV24-1; cdr3_length: 14; cdr3_aa: CATSDLGGYNEQFF
v_call: TRBV11-2; cdr3_length: 12; cdr3_aa: CASSLQSSEQYF
v_call: TRBV19; cdr3_length: 15; cdr3_aa: CASRQGTASGNTIYF
v_call: TRBV9; cdr3_length: 14; cdr3_aa: CASSVLGGNTEAFF
v_call: TRBV27; cdr3_length: 15; cdr3_aa: CASSLAGGGADTQYF
v_call: TRBV6-6; cdr3_length: 15; cdr3_aa: CATTRDGGANQPQHF
v_call: TRBV4-1; cdr3_length: 17; cdr3_aa: CASSQLNLGLGHQPQHF
v_call: TRBV2; cdr3_length: 17; cdr3_aa: CASSEPRGSATNEKLFF
v_call: TRBV28; cdr3_length: 14; cdr3_aa: CASSLPGSTDTQYF
v_call: TRBV10-2; cdr3_length: 15; cdr3_aa: CASSELWDGVYEQYF
v_call: TRBV5-1; cdr3_length: 15; cdr3_aa: CASSLAGGSSYEQYF
v_call: TRBV9; cdr3_length: 15; cdr3_aa: CASSVGLASYNEQFF
v_call: TRBV13; cdr3_length: 15; cdr3_aa: CASSLIGRGHTEAFF
v_call: TRBV6-6; cdr3_length: 14; cdr3_aa: CASSYGPAQETQYF
v_call: TRBV28; cdr3_length: 13; cdr3_aa: CASSRSGYYEQYF
v_call: TRBV15; cdr3_length: 15; cdr3_aa: CATSGYKGDTYEQYF
v_call: TRBV11-1; cdr3_length: 14; cdr3_aa: CASSLRGINYEQYF
v_call: TRBV28; cdr3_length: 16; cdr3_aa: CASSPETGSYNSPLHF
v_call: TRBV29-1; cdr3_length: 13; cdr3_aa: CSVEILAANEQFF
v_call: TRBV27; cdr3_length: 12; cdr3_aa: CASSPTAYEQYF
v_call: TRBV7-2; cdr3_length: 15; cdr3_aa: CASSLARTSGETQYF
v_call: TRBV9; cdr3_length: 14; cdr3_aa: CASSKGGSSYEQYF
v_call: TRBV27; cdr3_length: 17; cdr3_aa: CASSLVGTGVWNTEAFF
v_call: TRBV19; cdr3_length: 17; cdr3_aa: CASSGTTLRLTNEKLFF
v_call: TRBV7-2; cdr3_length: 13; cdr3_aa: CASSLGAVYGYTF
v_call: TRBV18; cdr3_length: 17; cdr3_aa: CASSPKGGQYSYNEQFF
v_call: TRBV4-1; cdr3_length: 15; cdr3_aa: CASSQASGGAQPQHF
v_call: TRBV9; cdr3_length: 11; cdr3_aa: CASTHTGELFF
v_call: TRBV7-3; cdr3_length: 16; cdr3_aa: CASSLFPGINTGELFF
v_call: TRBV11-2; cdr3_length: 15; cdr3_aa: CASSLGRAGDSPLHF
v_call: TRBV10-3; cdr3_length: 14; cdr3_aa: CAISDPKGGTEAFF
v_call: TRBV28; cdr3_length: 14; cdr3_aa: CASSSPTGNQPQHF
v_call: TRBV10-3; cdr3_length: 14; cdr3_aa: CAISDPRGRDTQYF
v_call: TRBV27; cdr3_length: 14; cdr3_aa: CASGRTGGGDTQYF